These 19 T cell receptor beta chains were sequenced from one sample in a study of identical twins. MiXCR, run by TCRdb on the 5' RACE reads, gives a single entry per CDR3 protein. The sample carries about 690,000 distinct CDR3 sequences, around 5.7% recorded once. The sequencing input was naive T cells sorted from blood. The source is a man aged 18 to 29 in good health.

Only a few counts were recorded for this clonotype. V gene TRBV10-3 combines with J gene TRBJ2-5; the D gene is possibly TRBD1 (6 bases). The CDR3 sequence is 13 residues long. In germline, CDR1 is ENHRY, CDR2 SYGVKD. Trimming left V 4 bases short and J 2 bases short, with 8 bases between. The CDR3 here is CAISATGQETQYF. CDR3 coding DNA: TGTGCCATCAGTGCGACAGGTCAAGAGACCCAGTACTTC.

This clonotype was seen many times. CDR3 DNA: TGCAGCGTTGCCCGGGGCTACAATGAGCAGTTCTTC. Translating gives CSVARGYNEQFF. This chain links TRBV29-1 with TRBJ2-1; D possibly corresponds to TRBD2 (5 bases). Trimming took off 4 bases at V and 3 bases at J, with 7 bases between the two ends. CDR1 and CDR2 from the germline V gene are SQVTM and ANQGSEA. CDR3 size: 12 residues.

This clonotype was detected many times. V usage is TRBV29-1 and J usage is TRBJ2-1; 12 nucleotides agree with TRBD2. The V segment lost 1 base and the J segment 10 bases; nucleotides outside the gene matches: 5. Germline V CDR1 and CDR2: SQVTM, ANQGSEA. This CDR3 has 14 amino acids. Here the CDR3 reads CSVEGLAGEVEQFF. The DNA of the CDR3 is TGCAGCGTTGAAGGACTAGCGGGAGAGGTAGAGCAGTTCTTC.

This clonotype has at least ten counts. This chain joins TRBV5-1 and TRBJ1-1; no clear D. The V gene's germline CDR1 is SGHRS and CDR2 YFSETQ. V was shortened by 0 bases and J by 1 base, with 10 bases between the two germline ends. This CDR3 region has 15 residues. The chain's CDR3 is CASSLGGSSNTEAFF. The DNA of the CDR3 is TGCGCCAGCAGCTTGGGAGGTTCGTCGAACACTGAAGCTTTCTTT.

This clonotype was recorded many times. As DNA, the CDR3 is TGTGCCAGCTCCAGGGACAGGGGCGTCACAGATACGCAGTATTTT. As protein: CASSRDRGVTDTQYF. V and J are TRBV28 and TRBJ2-3; 10 nucleotides agree with TRBD1. CDR3 length: 15 residues. CDR1 is MDHEN and CDR2 is SYDVKM in the germline V gene. V shed 8 bases and J 2 bases; nucleotides not matched to a gene: 7. The variable domain in full, completed from reference TRBV28 and TRBJ2-3, reads DVKVTQSSRYLVKRTGEKVFLECVQDMDHENMFWYRQDPGLGLRLIYFSYDVKMKEKGDIPEGYSVSREKKERFSLILESASTNQTSMYLCASSRDRGVTDTQYFGPGTRLTVL.

This clonotype was detected many times. This chain uses TRBV5-6 with TRBJ2-5; perhaps TRBD2 as D (5 bases). The CDR3 length is 14 residues. Trimming took 1 base from V and 5 from J, leaving 12 bases between them. Germline lookup yields CDR1 SGHDT and CDR2 YYEEEE. The CDR3 region has the DNA TGTGCCAGCAGCTTGTTTTCGGGAAGGGAGACCCAGTACTTC. It specifies CASSLFSGRETQYF. The variable domain in full, with the rest retrieved from reference TRBV5-6 and TRBJ2-5, is DAGVTQSPTHLIKTRGQQVTLRCSPKSGHDTVSWYQQALGQGPQFIFQYYEEEERQRGNFPDRFSGHQFPNYSSELNVNALLLGDSALYLCASSLFSGRETQYFGPGTRLLVL.

The sample holds many counts of this clonotype. The chain has TRBV12-3 or TRBV12-4 and TRBJ1-5, with a possible D match to TRBD1 (5 bases). The V and J ends lost 5 bases and 2 bases respectively, with 10 bases between them. CDR3 size: 14 residues. The CDR3 coding sequence is TGTGCCAGCAGTCGGGACTTTGGCAATCAGCCCCAGCATTTT. It is translated as CASSRDFGNQPQHF.

This sequence joins TRBV29-1 and TRBJ2-1; D unclear. Trimming left V 7 bases short and J 2 bases short, with 12 bases between. CDR1 SQVTM and CDR2 ANQGSEA come from the germline V gene. The length of the CDR3 is 13 residues. The CDR3 DNA reads as TGCAGCGCCGCGCCGTGGCCCTACAATGAGCAGTTCTTC. Amino acid sequence: CSAAPWPYNEQFF.

In this sample, this clonotype turned up a few times. The gene calls are TRBV5-5 and TRBJ2-2; TRBD2 is a possible D gene (5 bases). Germline V CDR1 and CDR2: SGHKS, YYEKEE (reference sequence). This CDR3 region has 15 residues. V was cut by 5 bases and J by 4 bases, with 15 bases left in between. CDR3 sequence reads: CASSPSDGITGELFF. CDR3 DNA: TGTGCCAGCAGTCCTTCGGACGGGATCACCGGGGAGCTGTTTTTT.

This clonotype showed up many times. The gene calls are TRBV6-2 or TRBV6-3 and TRBJ2-1; possibly TRBD1 or TRBD2 for D (6 bases each). The length of the CDR3 is 16 residues. The germline V gene encodes CDR1 MNHEY and CDR2 SVGEGT. Trimming cost V 6 bases and J 15 bases, with 30 bases left between them. CDR3 protein: CASRRTVRGRIVKAFF. For the CDR3, the DNA is TGTGCCAGCAGAAGGACCGTCCGGGGGCGAATAGTCAAAGCGTTCTTC.

The CDR3 DNA sequence: TGTGCCAGCAGGAGGGAGGGCTACTCTGGAAACACCATATATTTT. Translated, it gives CASRREGYSGNTIYF. This sequence joins TRBV7-2 and TRBJ1-3; D not resolved. This CDR3 is built from 15 residues. Germline CDR1 SGHTA, CDR2 FQGNSA. Trimming took 6 bases from V and 0 from J, leaving 12 bases between them.

Ten or more counts support this clonotype. The V gene is TRBV20-1, the J gene TRBJ1-1; the D is unclear. Germline V gives CDR1 DFQATT, CDR2 SNEGSKA (reference sequence). The CDR3 is made up of 13 amino acids. The germline V and J ends were trimmed by 3 bases and 4 bases, with 12 bases remaining between them. The chain's CDR3 is CSASYTPATEAFF. The CDR3 region has the DNA TGCAGTGCTAGTTACACCCCGGCCACTGAAGCTTTCTTT.

This clonotype was seen repeatedly, ten times or more. This chain links TRBV10-3 with TRBJ2-1; D is possibly TRBD1 or TRBD2 (5 bases each). The germline V gene encodes CDR1 ENHRY and CDR2 SYGVKD. The CDR3 is 16 amino acids. V was clipped by 4 bases and J by 7 bases, with 20 bases between them. The CDR3 region has the DNA TGTGCCATCAGTGTTTCTGGATCGGGGCGGAGGAATGAGCAGTTCTTC. Translating it yields CAISVSGSGRRNEQFF.

This clonotype was counted ten times or more. V gene TRBV6-2 or TRBV6-3 combines with J gene TRBJ2-5, with D unresolved. The V gene lost 2 bases and the J gene lost 4 bases, with 8 bases spanning the gap. The CDR3 is 13 residues long. Germline loops: CDR1 MNHEY, CDR2 SVGEGT. CDR3 DNA sequence: TGTGCCAGCAGTTACGTAGGGTCAGAGACCCAGTACTTC. It codes for CASSYVGSETQYF.

This clonotype was seen many times. The V gene is TRBV6-5, the J gene TRBJ1-1; D remains ambiguous. Germline V CDR1 and CDR2: MNHEY, SVGAGI. The CDR3 sequence is 13 residues long. V was pared by 2 bases and J by 4 bases, with 8 bases between. Here the CDR3 reads CASSYTPGTEAFF. The CDR3 DNA reads TGTGCCAGCAGTTACACTCCGGGCACTGAAGCTTTCTTT.

The chain combines TRBV29-1 with TRBJ1-1; no firm D call. CDR3 length: 13 residues. Trimming stripped 6 bases from V and 1 base from J, with 12 bases between. Germline values: CDR1 SQVTM, CDR2 ANQGSEA. The CDR3 protein is CSVLREPNTEAFF. For the CDR3, the DNA is TGCAGCGTGTTGAGGGAACCGAACACTGAAGCTTTCTTT.

CDR3 sequence: CASSRTSGRADEQFF. Written as DNA, the CDR3 is TGTGCCAGCAGTCGGACTAGCGGGAGGGCCGATGAGCAGTTCTTC. The J gene is TRBJ2-1, the V gene TRBV7-9; TRBD2 matches 15 bases. The J segment lost 8 bases and the V segment lost 6 bases, leaving 5 bases of the junction unmatched. The CDR3 contains 15 residues. CDR1 SEHNR and CDR2 FQNEAQ come from the germline V gene (reference sequence).

The chain has TRBV20-1 and TRBJ2-7; possible D gene TRBD2, 7 bases. This CDR3 has 15 amino acids. Germline CDR1 is DFQATT and CDR2 is SNEGSKA (reference sequence). With 6 bases removed from V and 7 bases from J, the gap between germline ends came to 25 bases. CDR3 bases: TGCAGTGCCGGAACATCAAGCGGGACACGTAGGGAGCAGTACTTC. It specifies CSAGTSSGTRREQYF.

This clonotype was detected ten times or more. The chain combines TRBV28 with TRBJ1-3; D gene ambiguous. V was clipped by 7 bases and J by 7 bases, with 14 bases between them. Germline V gene sequence: CDR1 MDHEN, CDR2 SYDVKM. The CDR3 sequence is 13 residues long. CDR3 sequence reads: CASMGSFWNTIYF. CDR3 nucleotides: TGTGCCAGCATGGGGTCCTTTTGGAACACCATATATTTT.